The sequence of this TCR beta chain was determined in a study of shared clonotypes between healthy human individuals. V dropped 3 bases and J dropped 5 bases, with 12 bases sitting between them. From germline, CDR1 is SGHRS and CDR2 YFSETQ. This CDR3 has 14 amino acids. The protocol was immunoSEQ multiplex PCR, while the TCRdb copy is restricted to in-frame clones and leaves out a portion. The table shows around 990,000 clones, with approximately 77% occurring only once. This receptor was obtained from a man aged 18 to 29 in good health. Some clones in this sample may be carry-over from other donors' samples. The V gene is TRBV5-1, the J gene TRBJ2-1; D remains ambiguous. The sample comprised memory CD4+ T cells from PBMCs. Documented subset: CD45RA-negative fraction. This CDR3 is CASSSISRNNEQFF. As DNA, the CDR3 is TGCGCCAGCAGCTCCATCTCCAGGAACAATGAGCAGTTCTTC.